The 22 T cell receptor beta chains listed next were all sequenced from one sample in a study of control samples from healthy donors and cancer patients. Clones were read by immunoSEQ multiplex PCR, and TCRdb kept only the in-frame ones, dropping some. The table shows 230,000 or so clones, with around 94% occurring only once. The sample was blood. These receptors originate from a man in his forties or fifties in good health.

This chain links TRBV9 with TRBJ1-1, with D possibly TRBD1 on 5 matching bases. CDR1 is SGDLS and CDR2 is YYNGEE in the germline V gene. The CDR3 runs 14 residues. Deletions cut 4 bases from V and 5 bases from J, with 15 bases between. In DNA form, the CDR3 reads TGTGCCAGCAGCTCCCGTGGGGGAAATACTGAAGCTTTCTTT. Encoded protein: CASSSRGGNTEAFF.

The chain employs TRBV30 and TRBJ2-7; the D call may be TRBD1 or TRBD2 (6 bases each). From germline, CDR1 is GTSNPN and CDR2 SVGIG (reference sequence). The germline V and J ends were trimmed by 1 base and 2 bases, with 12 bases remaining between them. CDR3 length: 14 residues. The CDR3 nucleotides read TGTGCCTGGAGTGAGGGGGGACACACCTACGAGCAGTACTTC. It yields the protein CAWSEGGHTYEQYF.

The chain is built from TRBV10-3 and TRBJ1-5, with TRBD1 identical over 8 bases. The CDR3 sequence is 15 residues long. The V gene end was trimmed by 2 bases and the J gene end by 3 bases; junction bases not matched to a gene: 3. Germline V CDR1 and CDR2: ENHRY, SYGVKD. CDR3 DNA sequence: TGTGCCATCAGTGAGGGACAGGGATACAATCAGCCCCAGCATTTT. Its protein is CAISEGQGYNQPQHF.

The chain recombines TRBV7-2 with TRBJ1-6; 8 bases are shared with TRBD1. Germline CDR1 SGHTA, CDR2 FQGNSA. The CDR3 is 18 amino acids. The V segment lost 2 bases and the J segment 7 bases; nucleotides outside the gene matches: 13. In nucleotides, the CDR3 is TGTGCCAGCAGCTTAATACCCACAGGGGGGACAGCGAATTCACCCCTCCACTTT. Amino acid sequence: CASSLIPTGGTANSPLHF.

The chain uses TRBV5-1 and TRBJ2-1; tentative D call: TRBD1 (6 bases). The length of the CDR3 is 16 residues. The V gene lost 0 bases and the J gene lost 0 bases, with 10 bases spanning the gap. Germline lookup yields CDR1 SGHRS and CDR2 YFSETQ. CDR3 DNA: TGCGCCAGCAGCTTGGGGACAGCGAACTCCTACAATGAGCAGTTCTTC. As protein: CASSLGTANSYNEQFF.

The DNA for the CDR3 is TGCGCCAGCAGCTTGGGACAGGACTCACCCCTCCACTTT. It encodes CASSLGQDSPLHF. V gene TRBV5-1 combines with J gene TRBJ1-6, with D perhaps matching TRBD1 (6 bases). Trimming took 0 bases from V and 10 from J, leaving 8 bases between them. There are 13 residues in the CDR3. CDR1 SGHRS and CDR2 YFSETQ come from the germline V gene.

The CDR3 reads CASSLGFWEQYF. The CDR3 coding sequence is TGTGCCAGCAGTTTAGGTTTTTGGGAGCAGTACTTC. The chain recombines TRBV12-3 or TRBV12-4 with TRBJ2-7; no firm D call. This CDR3 is built from 12 residues. Trimming cost V 1 base and J 7 bases, with 8 bases left between them.

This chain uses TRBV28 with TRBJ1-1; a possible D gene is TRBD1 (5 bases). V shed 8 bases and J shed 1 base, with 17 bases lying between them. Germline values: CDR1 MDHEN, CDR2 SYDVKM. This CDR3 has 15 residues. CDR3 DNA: TGTGCCAGCGTTTTGGGCCCAGGGCAGAACACTGAAGCTTTCTTT. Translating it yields CASVLGPGQNTEAFF.

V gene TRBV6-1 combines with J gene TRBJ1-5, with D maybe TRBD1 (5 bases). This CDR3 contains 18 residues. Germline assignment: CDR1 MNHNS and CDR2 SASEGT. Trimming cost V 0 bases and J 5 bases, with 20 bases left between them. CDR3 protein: CASSEAPPGGMLDQPQHF. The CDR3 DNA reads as TGTGCCAGCAGTGAAGCCCCACCGGGGGGTATGTTAGATCAGCCCCAGCATTTT.

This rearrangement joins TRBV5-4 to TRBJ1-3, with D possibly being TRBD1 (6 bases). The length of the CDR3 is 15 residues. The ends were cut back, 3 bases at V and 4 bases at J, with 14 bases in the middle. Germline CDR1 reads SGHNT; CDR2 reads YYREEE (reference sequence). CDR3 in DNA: TGTGCCAGCAGCTCTCCACAGGGATCCGGAAACACCATATATTTT. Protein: CASSSPQGSGNTIYF. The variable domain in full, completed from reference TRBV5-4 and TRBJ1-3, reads ETGVTQSPTHLIKTRGQQVTLRCSSQSGHNTVSWYQQALGQGPQFIFQYYREEENGRGNFPPRFSGLQFPNYSSELNVNALELDDSALYLCASSSPQGSGNTIYFGEGSWLTVV.

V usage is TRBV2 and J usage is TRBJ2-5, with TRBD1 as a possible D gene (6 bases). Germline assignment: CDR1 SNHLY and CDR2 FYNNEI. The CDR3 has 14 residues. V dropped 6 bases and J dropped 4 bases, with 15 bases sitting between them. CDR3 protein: CASRQQGIGETQYF. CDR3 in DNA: TGTGCCAGCAGGCAACAGGGAATTGGAGAGACCCAGTACTTC.

CDR3 amino acids: CASSRTAGGGVGTEAFF. The CDR3 nucleotides read TGTGCCAGCAGCCGAACCGCGGGTGGGGGCGTGGGGACTGAAGCTTTCTTT. This chain connects TRBV4-2 to TRBJ1-1, with D possibly TRBD1 on 6 matching bases. Germline lookup yields CDR1 LGHNA and CDR2 YNFKEQ. The CDR3 consists of 17 residues. The V gene lost 4 bases and the J gene lost 5 bases, with 23 bases spanning the gap.

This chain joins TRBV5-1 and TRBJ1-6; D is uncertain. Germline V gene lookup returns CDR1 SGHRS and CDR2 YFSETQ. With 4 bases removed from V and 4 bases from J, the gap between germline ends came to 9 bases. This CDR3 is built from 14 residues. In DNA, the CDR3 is TGCGCCAGCAGCAAGGACCCTTATAATTCACCCCTCCACTTT. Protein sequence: CASSKDPYNSPLHF.

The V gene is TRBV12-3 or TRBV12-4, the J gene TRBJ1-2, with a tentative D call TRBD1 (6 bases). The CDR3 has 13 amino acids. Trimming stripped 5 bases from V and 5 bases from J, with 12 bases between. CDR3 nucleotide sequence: TGTGCCAGCAGTACGGGACAAGGGTATGGCTACACCTTC. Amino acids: CASSTGQGYGYTF.

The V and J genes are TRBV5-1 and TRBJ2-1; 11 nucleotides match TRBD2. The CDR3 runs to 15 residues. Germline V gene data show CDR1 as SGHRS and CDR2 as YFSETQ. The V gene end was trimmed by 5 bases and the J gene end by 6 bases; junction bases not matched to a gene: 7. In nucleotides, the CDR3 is TGCGCCAGCAGTCTCTATCTAGCGGGGGGCAATGAGCAGTTCTTC. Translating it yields CASSLYLAGGNEQFF.

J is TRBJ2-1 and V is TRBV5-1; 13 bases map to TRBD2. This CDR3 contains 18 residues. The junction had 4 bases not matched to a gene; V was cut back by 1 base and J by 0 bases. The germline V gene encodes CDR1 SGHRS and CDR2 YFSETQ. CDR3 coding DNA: TGCGCCAGCAGCTTGTGGACTAGCGGGGGTTACTCCTACAATGAGCAGTTCTTC. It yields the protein CASSLWTSGGYSYNEQFF.

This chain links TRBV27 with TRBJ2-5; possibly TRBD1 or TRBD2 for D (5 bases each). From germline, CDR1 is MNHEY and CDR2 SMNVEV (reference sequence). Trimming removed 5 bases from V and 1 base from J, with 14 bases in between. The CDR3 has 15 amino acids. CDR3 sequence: CASSPGTDLQETQYF. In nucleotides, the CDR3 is TGTGCCAGCAGTCCCGGGACGGATCTCCAAGAGACCCAGTACTTC.

The CDR3 coding sequence is TGTGCCAGCAGCTTAGATGGGGACGAGCAGTACTTC. Translation: CASSLDGDEQYF. The chain couples TRBV11-3 to TRBJ2-7; D not resolved. Per germline, CDR1 SGHNT and CDR2 YENEEA. The CDR3 extends over 12 amino acids. The V end lost 0 bases, the J end lost 5 bases, and 5 bases lay between the germline ends.

CDR3 loop: CASSSRGGIEQYV. The CDR3 coding sequence is TGTGCCAGCAGTTCCCGGGGGGGGATTGAGCAGTACGTC. The chain carries TRBV27 and TRBJ2-7; 8 bases are a match to TRBD2. After removal of 4 bases from V and 7 bases from J, the junction contained 6 bases not matched to a gene. Looked up from germline, CDR1 is MNHEY and CDR2 is SMNVEV (reference sequence). This CDR3 has 13 amino acids.

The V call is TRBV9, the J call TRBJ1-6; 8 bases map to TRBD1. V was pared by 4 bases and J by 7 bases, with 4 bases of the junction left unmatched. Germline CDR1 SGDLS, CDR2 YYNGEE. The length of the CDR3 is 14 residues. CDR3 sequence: CASSKGTGNSPLHF. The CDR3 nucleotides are TGTGCCAGCAGCAAAGGGACAGGAAATTCACCCCTCCACTTT.

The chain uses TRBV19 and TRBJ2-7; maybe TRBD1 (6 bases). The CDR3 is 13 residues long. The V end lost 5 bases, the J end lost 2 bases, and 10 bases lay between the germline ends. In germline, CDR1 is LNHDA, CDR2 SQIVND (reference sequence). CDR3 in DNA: TGTGCCAGTAGTCTAACAGGGACCTACGAGCAGTACTTC. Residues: CASSLTGTYEQYF. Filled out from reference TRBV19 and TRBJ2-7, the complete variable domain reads DGGITQSPKYLFRKEGQNVTLSCEQNLNHDAMYWYRQDPGQGLRLIYYSQIVNDFQKGDIAEGYSVSREKKESFPLTVTSAQKNPTAFYLCASSLTGTYEQYFGPGTRLTVT.

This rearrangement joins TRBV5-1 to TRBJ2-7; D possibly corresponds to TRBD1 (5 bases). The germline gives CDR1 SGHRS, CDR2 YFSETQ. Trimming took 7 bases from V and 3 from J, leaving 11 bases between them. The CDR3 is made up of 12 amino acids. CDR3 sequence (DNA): TGCGCCAGCTCGGACACCTTCTACGAGCAGTACTTC. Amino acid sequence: CASSDTFYEQYF.